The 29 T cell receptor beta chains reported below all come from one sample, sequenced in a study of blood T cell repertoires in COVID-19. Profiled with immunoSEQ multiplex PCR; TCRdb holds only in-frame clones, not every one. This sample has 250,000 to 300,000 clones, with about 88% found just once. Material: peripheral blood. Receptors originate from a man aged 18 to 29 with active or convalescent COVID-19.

The CDR3 protein is CASSNEREPVWSTGELFF. For the CDR3, the DNA is TGTGCCAGCAGCAACGAGCGGGAGCCGGTATGGTCCACCGGGGAGCTGTTTTTT. The chain couples TRBV21-1 to TRBJ2-2; TRBD2, the table's D call, lacks a check against the DNA. TRBV21-1 is annotated as a pseudogene. This CDR3 has 18 amino acids.

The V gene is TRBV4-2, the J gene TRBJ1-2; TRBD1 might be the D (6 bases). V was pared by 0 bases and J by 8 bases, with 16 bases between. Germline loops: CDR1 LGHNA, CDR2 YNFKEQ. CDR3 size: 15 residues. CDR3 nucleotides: TGTGCCAGCAGCCAAGATCGTTCGAGAGGGGGAGGCTACACCTTC. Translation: CASSQDRSRGGGYTF.

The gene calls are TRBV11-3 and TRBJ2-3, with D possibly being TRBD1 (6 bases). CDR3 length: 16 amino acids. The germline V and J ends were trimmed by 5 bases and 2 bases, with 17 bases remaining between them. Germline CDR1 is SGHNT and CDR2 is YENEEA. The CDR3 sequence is CASSPSTGRFTDTQYF. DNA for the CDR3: TGTGCCAGCAGCCCTTCGACAGGAAGATTCACAGATACGCAGTATTTT.

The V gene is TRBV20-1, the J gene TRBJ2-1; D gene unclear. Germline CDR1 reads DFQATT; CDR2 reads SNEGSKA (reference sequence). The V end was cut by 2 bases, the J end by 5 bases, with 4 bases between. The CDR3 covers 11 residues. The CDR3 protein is CSARPNNEQFF. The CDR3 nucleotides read TGCAGTGCTAGACCAAACAATGAGCAGTTCTTC.

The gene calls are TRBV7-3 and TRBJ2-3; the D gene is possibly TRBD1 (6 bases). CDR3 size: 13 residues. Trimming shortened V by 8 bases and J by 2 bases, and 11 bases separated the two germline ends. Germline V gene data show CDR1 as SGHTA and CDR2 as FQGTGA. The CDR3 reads CASRGQPTDTQYF. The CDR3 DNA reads TGTGCCAGCCGCGGACAGCCCACAGATACGCAGTATTTT.

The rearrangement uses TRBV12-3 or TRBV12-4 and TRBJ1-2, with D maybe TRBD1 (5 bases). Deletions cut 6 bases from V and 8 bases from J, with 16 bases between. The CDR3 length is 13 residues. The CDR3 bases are TGTGCCAGCAGCCTTGGGGGGGGATACGGCTACACCTTC. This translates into CASSLGGGYGYTF.

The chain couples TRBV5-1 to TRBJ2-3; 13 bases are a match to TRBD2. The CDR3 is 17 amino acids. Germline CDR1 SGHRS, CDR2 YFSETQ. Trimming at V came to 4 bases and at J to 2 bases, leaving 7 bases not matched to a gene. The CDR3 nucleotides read TGCGCCAGCAGCCCGGGGACTAGCGGGGACATCACAGATACGCAGTATTTT. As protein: CASSPGTSGDITDTQYF.

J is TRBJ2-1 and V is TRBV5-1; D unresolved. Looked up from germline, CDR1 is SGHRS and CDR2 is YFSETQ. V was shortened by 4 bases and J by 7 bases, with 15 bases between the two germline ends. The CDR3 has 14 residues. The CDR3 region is CASSAPGGVNEQFF. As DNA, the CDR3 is TGCGCCAGCAGCGCGCCGGGTGGTGTAAATGAGCAGTTCTTC.

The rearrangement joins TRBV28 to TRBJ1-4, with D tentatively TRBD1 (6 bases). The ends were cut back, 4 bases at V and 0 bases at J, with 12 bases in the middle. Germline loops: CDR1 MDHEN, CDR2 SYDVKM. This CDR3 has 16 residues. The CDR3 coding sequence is TGTGCCAGCAGTTCAAGCCAGGGGTCAACTAATGAAAAACTGTTTTTT. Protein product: CASSSSQGSTNEKLFF.

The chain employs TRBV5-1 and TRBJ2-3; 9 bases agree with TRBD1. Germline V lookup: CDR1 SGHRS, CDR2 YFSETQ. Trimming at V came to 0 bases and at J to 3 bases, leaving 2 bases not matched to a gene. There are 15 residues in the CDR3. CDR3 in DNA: TGCGCCAGCAGCTTGGGTGGACAGGGGACAGATACGCAGTATTTT. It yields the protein CASSLGGQGTDTQYF. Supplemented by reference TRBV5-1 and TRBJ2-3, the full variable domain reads KAGVTQTPRYLIKTRGQQVTLSCSPISGHRSVSWYQQTPGQGLQFLFEYFSETQRNKGNFPGRFSGRQFSNSRSEMNVSTLELGDSALYLCASSLGGQGTDTQYFGPGTRLTVL.

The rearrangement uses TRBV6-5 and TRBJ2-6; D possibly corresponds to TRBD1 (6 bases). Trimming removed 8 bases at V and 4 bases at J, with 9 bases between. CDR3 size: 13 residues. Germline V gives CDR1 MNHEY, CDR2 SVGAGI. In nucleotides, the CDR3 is TGTGCCAGCTCAGGGGTCGGGGCCAACGTCCTGACTTTC. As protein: CASSGVGANVLTF.

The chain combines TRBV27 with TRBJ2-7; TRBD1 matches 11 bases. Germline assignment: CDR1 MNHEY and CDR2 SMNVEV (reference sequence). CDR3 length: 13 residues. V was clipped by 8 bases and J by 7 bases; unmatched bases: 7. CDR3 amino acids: CASRGQGAQEQYF. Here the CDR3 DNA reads TGTGCCAGCCGTGGACAGGGGGCACAGGAGCAGTACTTC.

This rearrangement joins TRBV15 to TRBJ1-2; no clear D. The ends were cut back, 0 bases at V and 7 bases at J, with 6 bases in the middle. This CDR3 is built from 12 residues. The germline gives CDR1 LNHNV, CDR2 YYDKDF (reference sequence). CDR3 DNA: TGTGCCACCAGCAGAGATCGGGGTGGCTACACCTTC. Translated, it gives CATSRDRGGYTF.

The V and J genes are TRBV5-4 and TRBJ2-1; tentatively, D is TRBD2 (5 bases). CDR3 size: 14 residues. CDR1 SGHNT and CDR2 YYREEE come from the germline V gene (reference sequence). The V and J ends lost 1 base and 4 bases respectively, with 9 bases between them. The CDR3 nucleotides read TGTGCCAGCAGCTTGAGCGGCCAATACAATGAGCAGTTCTTC. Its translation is CASSLSGQYNEQFF.

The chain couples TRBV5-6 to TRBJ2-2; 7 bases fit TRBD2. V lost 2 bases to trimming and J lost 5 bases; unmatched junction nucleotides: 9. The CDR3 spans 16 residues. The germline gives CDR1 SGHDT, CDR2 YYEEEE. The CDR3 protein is CASSLKTALATGELFF. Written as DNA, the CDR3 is TGTGCCAGCAGCTTAAAGACGGCACTAGCGACCGGGGAGCTGTTTTTT.

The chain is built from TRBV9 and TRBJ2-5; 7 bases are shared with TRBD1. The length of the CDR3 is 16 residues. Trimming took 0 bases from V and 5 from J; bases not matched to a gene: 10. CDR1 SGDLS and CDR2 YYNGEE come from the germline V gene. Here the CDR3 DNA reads TGTGCCAGCAGCGTAGCTCCGCGACAGGGCGGGGAGACCCAGTACTTC. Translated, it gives CASSVAPRQGGETQYF.

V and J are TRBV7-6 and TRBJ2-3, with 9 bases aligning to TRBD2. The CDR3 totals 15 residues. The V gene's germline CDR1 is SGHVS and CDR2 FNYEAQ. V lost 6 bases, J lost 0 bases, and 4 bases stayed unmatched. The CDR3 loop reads CASRISGGSTDTQYF. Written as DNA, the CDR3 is TGTGCCAGCAGGATTAGCGGGGGAAGCACAGATACGCAGTATTTT.

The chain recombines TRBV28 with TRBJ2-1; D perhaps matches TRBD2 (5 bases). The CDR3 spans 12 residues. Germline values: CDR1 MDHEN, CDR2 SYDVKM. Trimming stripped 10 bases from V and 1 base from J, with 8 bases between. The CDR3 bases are TGTGCCACCGGGGAGTCCTACAATGAGCAGTTCTTC. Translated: CATGESYNEQFF. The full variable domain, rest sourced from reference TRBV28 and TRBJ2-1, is DVKVTQSSRYLVKRTGEKVFLECVQDMDHENMFWYRQDPGLGLRLIYFSYDVKMKEKGDIPEGYSVSREKKERFSLILESASTNQTSMYLCATGESYNEQFFGPGTRLTVL.

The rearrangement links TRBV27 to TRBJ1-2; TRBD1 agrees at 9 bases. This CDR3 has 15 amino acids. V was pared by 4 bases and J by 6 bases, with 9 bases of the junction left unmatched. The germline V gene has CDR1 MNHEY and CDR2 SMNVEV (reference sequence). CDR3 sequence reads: CASSSVPGQGNGYTF. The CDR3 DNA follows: TGTGCCAGCAGTTCCGTCCCGGGACAGGGTAATGGCTACACCTTC.

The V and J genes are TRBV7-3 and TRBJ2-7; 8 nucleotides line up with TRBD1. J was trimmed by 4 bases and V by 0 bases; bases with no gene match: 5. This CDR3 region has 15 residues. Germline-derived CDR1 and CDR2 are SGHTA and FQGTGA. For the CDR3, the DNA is TGTGCCAGCAGCTTAACGGCACAGGGGGTATACGAGCAGTACTTC. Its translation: CASSLTAQGVYEQYF.

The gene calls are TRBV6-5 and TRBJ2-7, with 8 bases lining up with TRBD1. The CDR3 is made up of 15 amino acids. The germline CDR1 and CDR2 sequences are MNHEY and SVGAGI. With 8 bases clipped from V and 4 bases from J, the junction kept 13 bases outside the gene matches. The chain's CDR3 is CASQSQRQGTYEQYF. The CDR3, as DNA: TGTGCCAGCCAAAGTCAACGACAGGGGACGTACGAGCAGTACTTC.

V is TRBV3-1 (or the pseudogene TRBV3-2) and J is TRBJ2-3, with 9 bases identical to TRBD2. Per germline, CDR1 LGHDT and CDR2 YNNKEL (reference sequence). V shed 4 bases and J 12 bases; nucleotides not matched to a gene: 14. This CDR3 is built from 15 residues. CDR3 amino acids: CASSRRLAGEGDQYF. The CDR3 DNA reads TGTGCCAGCAGCCGACGCTTAGCGGGAGAGGGGGATCAGTATTTT.

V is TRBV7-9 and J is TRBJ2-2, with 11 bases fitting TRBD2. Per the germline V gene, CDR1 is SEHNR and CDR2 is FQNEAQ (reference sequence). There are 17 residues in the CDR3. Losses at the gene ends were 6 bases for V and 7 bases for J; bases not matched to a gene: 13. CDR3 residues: CASSPPLAGGINGELFF. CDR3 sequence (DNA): TGTGCCAGCAGTCCGCCCTTAGCGGGGGGGATCAACGGGGAGCTGTTTTTT.

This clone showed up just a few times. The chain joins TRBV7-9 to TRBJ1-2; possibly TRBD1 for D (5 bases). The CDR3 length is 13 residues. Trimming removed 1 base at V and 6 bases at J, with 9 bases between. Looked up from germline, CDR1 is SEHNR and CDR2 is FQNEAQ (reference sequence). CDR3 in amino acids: CASSLGREDGYTF. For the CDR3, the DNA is TGTGCCAGCAGCTTAGGCAGGGAAGATGGCTACACCTTC.

The CDR3 here is CASRGASYEQYF. As DNA, the CDR3 is TGTGCCAGCAGGGGCGCCTCCTACGAGCAGTACTTC. The rearrangement links TRBV6-5 to TRBJ2-7; D ambiguous. The ends were cut back, 6 bases at V and 0 bases at J, with 6 bases in the middle. CDR3 length equals 12 residues. Germline values: CDR1 MNHEY, CDR2 SVGAGI.

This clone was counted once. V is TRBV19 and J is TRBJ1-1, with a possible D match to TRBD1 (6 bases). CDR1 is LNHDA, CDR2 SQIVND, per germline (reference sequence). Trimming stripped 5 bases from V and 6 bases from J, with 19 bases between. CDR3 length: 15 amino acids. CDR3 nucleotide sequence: TGTGCCAGTAGTCCCTCGCGTCAGGGGTTGGCTGAAGCTTTCTTT. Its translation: CASSPSRQGLAEAFF.

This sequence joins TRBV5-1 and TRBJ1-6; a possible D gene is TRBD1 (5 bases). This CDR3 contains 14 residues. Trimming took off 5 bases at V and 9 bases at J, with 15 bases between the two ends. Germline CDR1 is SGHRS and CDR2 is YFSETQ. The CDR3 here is CASSSGHPGSPLHF. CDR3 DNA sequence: TGCGCCAGCAGTTCCGGACATCCAGGTTCACCCCTCCACTTT.

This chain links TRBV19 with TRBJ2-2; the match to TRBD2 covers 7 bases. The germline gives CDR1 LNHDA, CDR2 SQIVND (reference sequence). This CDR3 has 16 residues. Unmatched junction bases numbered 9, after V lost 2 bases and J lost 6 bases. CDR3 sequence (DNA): TGTGCCAGTAGTATAATCGGACTAGGTTCGGCCGGGGAGCTGTTTTTT. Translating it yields CASSIIGLGSAGELFF.

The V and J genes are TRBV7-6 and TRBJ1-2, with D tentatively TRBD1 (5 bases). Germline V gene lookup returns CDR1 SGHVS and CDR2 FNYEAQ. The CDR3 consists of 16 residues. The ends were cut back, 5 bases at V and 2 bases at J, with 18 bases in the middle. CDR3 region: CASSPGGGAENYGYTF. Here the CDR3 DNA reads TGTGCCAGCAGCCCCGGCGGAGGGGCCGAAAACTATGGCTACACCTTC.